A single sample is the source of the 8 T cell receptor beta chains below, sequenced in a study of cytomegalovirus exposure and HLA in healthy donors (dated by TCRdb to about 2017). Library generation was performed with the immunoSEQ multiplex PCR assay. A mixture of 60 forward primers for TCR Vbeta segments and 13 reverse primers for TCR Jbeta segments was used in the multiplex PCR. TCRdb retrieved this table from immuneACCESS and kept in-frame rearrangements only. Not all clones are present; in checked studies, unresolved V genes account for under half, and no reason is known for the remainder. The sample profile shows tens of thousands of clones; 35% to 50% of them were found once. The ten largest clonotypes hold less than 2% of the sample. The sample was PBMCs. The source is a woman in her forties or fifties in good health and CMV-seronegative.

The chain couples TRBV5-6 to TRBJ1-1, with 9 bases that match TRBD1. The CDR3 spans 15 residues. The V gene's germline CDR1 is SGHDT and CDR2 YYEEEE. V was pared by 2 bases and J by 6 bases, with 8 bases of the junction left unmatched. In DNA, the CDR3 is TGTGCCAGCAGCTTCCCGGGACAGGGACTGCCTGAAGCTTTCTTT. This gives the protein CASSFPGQGLPEAFF.

CDR3 DNA sequence: TGTGCCAGCAGCTATCGCAGGGAATCAGAGACCCAGTACTTC. Translation gives CASSYRRESETQYF. The rearrangement joins TRBV7-9 to TRBJ2-5, with D possibly being TRBD1 (5 bases). The CDR3 loop spans 14 amino acids. The V gene lost 4 bases and the J gene lost 4 bases, with 13 bases spanning the gap. Germline CDR1 and CDR2: SEHNR and FQNEAQ (reference sequence).

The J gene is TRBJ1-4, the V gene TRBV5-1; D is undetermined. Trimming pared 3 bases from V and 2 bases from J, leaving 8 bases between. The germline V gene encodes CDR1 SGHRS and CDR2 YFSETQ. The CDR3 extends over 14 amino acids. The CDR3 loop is CASSSGLTNEKLFF. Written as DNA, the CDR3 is TGCGCCAGCAGCTCAGGACTGACTAATGAAAAACTGTTTTTT.

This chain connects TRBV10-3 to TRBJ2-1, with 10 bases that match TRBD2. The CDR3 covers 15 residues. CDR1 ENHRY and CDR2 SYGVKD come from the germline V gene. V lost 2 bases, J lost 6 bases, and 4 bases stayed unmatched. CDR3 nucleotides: TGTGCCATCAGTGAGAGAGCGGGGGGGCTCAATGAGCAGTTCTTC. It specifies CAISERAGGLNEQFF.

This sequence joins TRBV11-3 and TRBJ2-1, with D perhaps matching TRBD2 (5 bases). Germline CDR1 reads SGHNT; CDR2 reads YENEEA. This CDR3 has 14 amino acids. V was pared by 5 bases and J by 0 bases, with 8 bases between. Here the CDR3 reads CASSPGGSYNEQFF. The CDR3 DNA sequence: TGTGCCAGCAGCCCCGGAGGCTCCTACAATGAGCAGTTCTTC.

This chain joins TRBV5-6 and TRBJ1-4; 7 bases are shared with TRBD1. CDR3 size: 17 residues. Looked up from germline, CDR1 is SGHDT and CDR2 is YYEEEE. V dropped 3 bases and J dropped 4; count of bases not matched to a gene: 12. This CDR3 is CASSSLVGGNVNEKLFF. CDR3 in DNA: TGTGCCAGCAGCTCTTTGGTAGGGGGCAATGTTAATGAAAAACTGTTTTTT.

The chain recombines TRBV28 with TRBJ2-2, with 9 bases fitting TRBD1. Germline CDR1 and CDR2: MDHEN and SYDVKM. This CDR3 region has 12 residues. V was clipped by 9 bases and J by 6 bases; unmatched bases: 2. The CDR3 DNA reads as TGTGCCAGTAGGACAGGGGCCGGGGAGCTGTTTTTT. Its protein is CASRTGAGELFF.

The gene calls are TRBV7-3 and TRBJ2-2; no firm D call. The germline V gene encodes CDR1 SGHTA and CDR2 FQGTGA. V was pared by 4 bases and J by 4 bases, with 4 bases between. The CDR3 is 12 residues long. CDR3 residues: CASSSITGELFF. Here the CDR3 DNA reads TGTGCCAGCAGCTCCATCACCGGGGAGCTGTTTTTT.